This TCR beta chain is from a study of shared clonotypes between healthy human individuals. At the level of the study: A donor's plate count was three for CD4 naive and three for CD4 memory; CD8 naive had two and CD8 memory one.

The V segment lost 3 bases and the J segment 9 bases; nucleotides outside the gene matches: 12. CDR3 size: 17 residues. Germline CDR1 SGDLS, CDR2 YYNGEE. CD4+ cells underwent separation, giving CD45RA+ naive and CD45RA-negative memory subsets. The genomic DNA of each subset was split evenly across several immunoSEQ plates. Source study methods: Because ImmunoSEQ provided only junction sequences with no quality scores, the filtering differed. Clones were read by immunoSEQ multiplex PCR, and TCRdb kept only the in-frame ones, dropping some. The V and J calls and the clone size are those of that table, but D and trimming were determined from the DNA. The table lists 2 million to 2.5 million clones, about nine tenths of them singletons.

This chain uses TRBV9 with TRBJ2-1, with TRBD2 matching over 13 bases. Material for sequencing was naive CD4+ T cells from PBMCs. Documented subset: CD45RA+ positively selected. The clonotype comes from a man aged 18 to 30 in good health. Some clones in this sample may be carry-over from other donors' samples. CDR3 sequence (DNA): TGTGCCAGCAGCGGCGGAGGACTAGCGGGAGTAACAGGTGAGCAGTTCTTC. Translated, it gives CASSGGGLAGVTGEQFF.